The following is a TCR beta chain sequence with its context. This clone's antigen is unknown. No clone much larger than this one lies a single base away; base qualities are absent. This specimen belongs to a study of CD8 T cells in Susac syndrome (dated by TCRdb to the late 2010s). About the investigation overall: Whether CD8+ T cell activation and differentiation in Susac syndrome was antigen driven was tested using repertoire sequencing. CD8+ T cell repertoire clonality was compared between some 12 healthy donors, approximately 14 Susac syndrome patients and about 15 multiple sclerosis patients.

The research as a whole found: The TCR sequencing and HLA analysis was acknowledged to have included a relatively small number of individuals.

RNA was extracted using the RNeasy kit, and about 0.45 to 1 microgram was reverse transcribed with random hexamers. TCR beta CDR3 regions were amplified with the immunoSEQ multiplex PCR assay covering 54 Vbeta and 13 Jbeta segments. PCR amplification bias was corrected using a synthetic template baseline for primer optimization and computational correction. The paper's processing steps were these. Reads were annotated to V, D and J genes per IMGT and analyzed with immunoSEQ Analyzer, keeping only productive sequences. Clonality was calculated as one minus the Shannon entropy normalized by log2 of the number of productive unique sequences. For each patient and control, public and private clones were evaluated among the 100 most prevalent clones. Clones were defined as Susac-specific when absent from the healthy and MS cohorts, from approximately 1,100 published viral clones and from other ImmuneACCESS disease sequences. Using fastp trimming at Q25 and MiXCR clonotype assembly, TCRdb reanalyzed the public sequencing data and kept in-frame beta chains. Entries are consolidated by CDR3 protein sequence, retaining the most common genes and DNA. Clone size and V and J calls follow TCRdb, not the original study. Recorded for this sample are about 73,000 distinct CDR3 sequences; approximately 94% of them occurred a single time. About 0.38% of the sample goes to the ten largest clones.

Peripheral blood CD8+ and CD4+ T cells from healthy donors, Susac syndrome patients and multiple sclerosis patients were profiled using high-throughput TCR beta sequencing. The multiple sclerosis controls were treatment-naive patients who had stable or active relapsing-remitting disease and met the revised McDonald criteria. Bulk CD8+ and CD4+ T cells were purified by magnetic negative isolation, whereas CD8+ TEMRA cells were enriched by FACS. Blood was drawn into EDTA tubes, processed within 24 hours, and PBMCs were isolated by density gradient centrifugation. PBMCs intended for TCR sequencing were cryopreserved in liquid nitrogen and thawed later in a water bath at 37 degrees C. A purity of at least 90% was achieved for sorted or isolated CD4+, CD8+ and CD8+ TEMRA cells. The germline V gene yields MGHDK for CDR1 and SYGVNS for CDR2. Trimmed from V: 6 bases; trimmed from J: 1 base; junction bases lacking a gene match: 8. The CDR3 contains 15 residues, cysteine and phenylalanine counted. Only CDR3 DNA remains: 45 bases, in frame from the first base.

The sequence is built from TRBV25-1 and TRBJ1-2; the junction holds 7 bases that match TRBD1. Input material: CD8+ T cells from PBMCs. The TCR was taken from a human donor with multiple sclerosis. The DNA reads as follows: TGTGCCAGCAGCAATCCGGGACAGAGTAACTATGGCTACACCTTC. Translation gives CASSNPGQSNYGYTF.